This TCR beta chain derives from a study of beta chain features in type 1 diabetes. CDR3 length equals 16 residues. Trimming took 0 bases from V and 9 from J, leaving 21 bases between them. Germline loops: CDR1 MNHEY, CDR2 SVGAGI. Populations obtained by sorting all exceeded 95% purity. The study reverse transcribed the entire isolated RNA, so it sequenced expressed TCRB transcripts. TCRdb's copy holds only in-frame clones and misses some; the assay was immunoSEQ multiplex PCR. The profile covers 600,000 to 750,000 clones, with about an eighth appearing a single time and around 0.12% taken by the ten largest. With regard to this clone: Its antigen is unknown.

Findings of the study overall: In all four CD4+ subsets, TCRB CDR3 length was significantly, moderately reduced in type 1 diabetes. PCR might preferentially amplify shorter templates, equally in patients and controls.

The sequenced material came from naive CD4+ T cells from blood. The chain links TRBV6-5 to TRBJ2-7; maybe TRBD1 (6 bases). The sequence was obtained from a man in his thirties or forties with type 1 diabetes. The CDR3 loop reads CASSYSDSTYQGGQYF. The CDR3 bases are TGTGCCAGCAGTTACTCGGATAGCACCTACCAAGGGGGGCAGTACTTC.